This T cell receptor (beta chain) was observed in a study of vaccination and CD4 T cells after COVID-19. The study, taken as a whole, reports: Researchers looked at relatively few convalescent patients and had no early post-infection timepoints.

Concerning this clonotype itself: Its specificity is not known.

Sequence data for DNA of cultured CD4+ T cells were generated by the Oncomine TCR Beta short-read assay. In this case, cultured CD4+ T cells provided the extracted genomic DNA. TCRdb re-analysed the PCR reads in MiXCR, keeping a single row per CDR3 protein. The sample has 15,000 to 17,000 distinct CDR3 sequences; roughly three fifths are singletons. Treatment of the sample: roughly 11-day PBMC culture with coronavirus spike peptide pools or control peptides (ViraFEST assay). The sequence was collected from a human donor who had recovered from COVID-19. The sequencing sample was made of CD4+ T cells from blood, cultured in vitro.

The CDR3 DNA reads as TGTGCCATCAGTCAGGACAGGGATCAGCCCCAGCATTTT. Encoded protein: CAISQDRDQPQHF. The chain combines TRBV10-3 with TRBJ1-5, with 8 positions matching TRBD1. V lost 5 bases, J lost 5 bases, and 2 bases stayed unmatched. The CDR3 totals 13 residues. The germline V gene has CDR1 ENHRY and CDR2 SYGVKD.